This T cell receptor (beta chain) comes out of a study of CD8+CD57+ T cells in acquired aplastic anemia. The template used for profiling TCR beta VDJ and CDR3 was genomic DNA. MiXCR, applied by TCRdb to the reads, yields one record per CDR3 protein. Of around 200,000 distinct CDR3 sequences listed, 54% are singletons. This clonotype was recorded many times. Sequencing was done on a sample of sorted CD4+, CD8+, or CD8+CD57+ T cells (not recorded which) from PBMCs. This receptor was identified in a human donor in good health, serving as a control.

The CDR3 reads CASSVGTSGGARETQYF. The CDR3 nucleotides read TGTGCCAGCAGCGTTGGGACTAGCGGGGGGGCCCGCGAGACCCAGTACTTC. The chain joins TRBV9 to TRBJ2-5, with TRBD2 matching 16 bases. The junction had 6 bases not matched to a gene; V was cut back by 2 bases and J by 5 bases. The CDR3 covers 17 residues. Germline loops: CDR1 SGDLS, CDR2 YYNGEE. The complete variable domain, with remaining parts taken from reference TRBV9 and TRBJ2-5, reads DSGVTQTPKHLITATGQRVTLRCSPRSGDLSVYWYQQSLDQGLQFLIQYYNGEERAKGNILERFSAQQFPDLHSELNLSSLELGDSALYFCASSVGTSGGARETQYFGPGTRLLVL.